The clone carrying this T cell receptor (beta chain) was observed a few times. Germline is not matched at one junction end, which may reflect a read error. These data come from a study of T-cell memory formation after mild COVID-19. Study context: In these data, TCR clusters were largely donor specific.

Looked up from germline, CDR1 is SSHAT and CDR2 is FNYEAQ (reference sequence). This CDR3 region has 18 residues. Constant-segment primers and 5'RACE yielded cDNA libraries for TCR alpha and TCR beta, each carrying sample barcodes and UMIs. A single record per CDR3 protein comes from TCRdb applying MiXCR to the 5' RACE reads. The sample consists of hundreds of thousands of distinct CDR3 sequences, roughly 18% of them appearing once. Sequenced input: PBMCs or a T cell subset sorted from them (not recorded which). This receptor was taken from a man younger than 30 who had mild COVID-19 (a few samples of this study predate the infection). Cell type and time point are not known. The rearrangement joins TRBV7-7 to TRBJ2-2, with TRBD1 matching over 7 bases. This CDR3 reads CASSSGDTGEMNTGELFF. DNA of the CDR3: TGTGCTAGCAGCTCCGGAGATACAGGGGAGATGAACACCGGGGAGCTGTTTTTT.